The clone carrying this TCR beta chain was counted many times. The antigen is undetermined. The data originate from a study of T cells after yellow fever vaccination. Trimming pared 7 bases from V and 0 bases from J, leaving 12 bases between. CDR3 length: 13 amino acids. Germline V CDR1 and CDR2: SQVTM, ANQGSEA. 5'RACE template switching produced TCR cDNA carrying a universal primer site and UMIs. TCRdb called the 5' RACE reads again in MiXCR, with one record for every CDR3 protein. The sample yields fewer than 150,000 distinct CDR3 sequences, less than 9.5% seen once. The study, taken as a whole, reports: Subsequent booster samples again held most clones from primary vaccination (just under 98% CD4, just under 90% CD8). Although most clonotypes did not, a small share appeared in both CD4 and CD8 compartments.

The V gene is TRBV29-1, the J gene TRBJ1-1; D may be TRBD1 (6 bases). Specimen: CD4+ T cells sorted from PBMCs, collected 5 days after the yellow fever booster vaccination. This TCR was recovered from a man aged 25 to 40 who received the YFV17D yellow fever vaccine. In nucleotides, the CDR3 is TGCAGCGGGTCGGGACATTTGAACACTGAAGCTTTCTTT. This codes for CSGSGHLNTEAFF.